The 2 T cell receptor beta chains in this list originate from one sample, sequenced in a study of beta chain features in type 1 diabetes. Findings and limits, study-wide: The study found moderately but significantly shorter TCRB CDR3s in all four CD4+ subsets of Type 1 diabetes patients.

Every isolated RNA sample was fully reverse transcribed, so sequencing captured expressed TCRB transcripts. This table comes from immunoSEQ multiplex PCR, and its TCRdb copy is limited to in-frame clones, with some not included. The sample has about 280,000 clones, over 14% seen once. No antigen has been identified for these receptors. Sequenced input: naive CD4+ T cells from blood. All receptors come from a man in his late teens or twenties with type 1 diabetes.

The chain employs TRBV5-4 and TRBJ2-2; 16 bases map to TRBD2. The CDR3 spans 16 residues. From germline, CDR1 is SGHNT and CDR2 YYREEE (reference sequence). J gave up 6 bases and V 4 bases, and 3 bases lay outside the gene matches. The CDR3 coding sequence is TGTGCCAGCAGCCCCGGGACTAGCGGGGGGGCCGGGGAGCTGTTTTTT. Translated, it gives CASSPGTSGGAGELFF.

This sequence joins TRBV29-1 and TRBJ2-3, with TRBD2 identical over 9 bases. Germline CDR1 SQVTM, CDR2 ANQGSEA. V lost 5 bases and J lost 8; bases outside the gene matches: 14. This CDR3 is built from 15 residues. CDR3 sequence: CSVSRRLAVNGTQYF. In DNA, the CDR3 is TGCAGCGTTTCTCGAAGACTAGCGGTCAACGGTACGCAGTATTTT.